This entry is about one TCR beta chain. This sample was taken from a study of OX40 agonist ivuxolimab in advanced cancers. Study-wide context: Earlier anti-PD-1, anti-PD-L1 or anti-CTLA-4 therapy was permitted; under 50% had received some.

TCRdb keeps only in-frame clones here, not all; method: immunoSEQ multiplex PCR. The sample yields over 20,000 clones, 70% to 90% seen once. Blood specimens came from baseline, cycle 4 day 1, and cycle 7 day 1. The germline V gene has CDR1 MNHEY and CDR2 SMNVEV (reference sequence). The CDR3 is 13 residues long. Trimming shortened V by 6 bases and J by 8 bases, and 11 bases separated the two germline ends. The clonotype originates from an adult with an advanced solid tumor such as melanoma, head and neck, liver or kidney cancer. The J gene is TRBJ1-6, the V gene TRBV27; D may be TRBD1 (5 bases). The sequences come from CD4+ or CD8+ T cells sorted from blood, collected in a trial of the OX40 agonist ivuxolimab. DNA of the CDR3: TGTGCCAGCAGCCGAGGAGGGGATTCACCCCTCCACTTT. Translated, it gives CASSRGGDSPLHF.